This is a list of T cell receptor beta chains from one sample in a study of blood T cells in healthy people across ages. A single record per CDR3 protein comes from TCRdb applying MiXCR to the 5' RACE reads. The sample holds approximately 1,000,000 distinct CDR3 sequences, 35% to 45% seen once. Sequenced: blood. These receptors all stem from a man aged 18-30 years in good health. CDR3s include the opening cysteine and the closing phenylalanine or tryptophan. D genes are given only for firm matches. Clone size is shown for a subset of rows, as once, few, many or a class of expanded clone.

CDR3aa: CSARGTGGLYEQYF
CDR3nt: TGCAGTGCTAGAGGGACAGGGGGATTGTACGAGCAGTACTTC
j_gene: TRBJ2-7
abundance: NA
v_gene: TRBV20-1
d_gene: TRBD1

CDR3aa: CASSLRTGLNYGYTF
CDR3nt: TGTGCCAGTAGTTTACGGACAGGACTTAACTATGGCTACACCTTC
j_gene: TRBJ1-2
abundance: few
v_gene: TRBV19
d_gene: TRBD1

CDR3aa: CASSQVGLGIYGYTF
CDR3nt: TGCGCCAGCAGCCAAGTAGGGCTGGGAATCTATGGCTACACCTTC
j_gene: TRBJ1-2
abundance: few
v_gene: TRBV4-1
d_gene: NA

CDR3aa: CASSQGGGGSYNEQFF
CDR3nt: TGTGCCAGCAGCCAAGGGGGCGGGGGCTCCTACAATGAGCAGTTCTTC
j_gene: TRBJ2-1
abundance: few
v_gene: TRBV4-2
d_gene: TRBD2

CDR3aa: CASSQGQRMQYF
CDR3nt: TGCGCCAGCAGCCAAGGCCAGCGTATGCAGTATTTT
j_gene: TRBJ2-3
abundance: NA
v_gene: TRBV4-3
d_gene: NA

CDR3aa: CASSPGLSGEQYF
CDR3nt: TGTGCCAGCAGCCCAGGACTTTCCGGAGAGCAGTACTTC
j_gene: TRBJ2-7
abundance: NA
v_gene: TRBV13
d_gene: NA

CDR3aa: CSASRTGEVTEAFF
CDR3nt: TGCAGTGCTAGCCGGACAGGGGAGGTCACTGAAGCTTTCTTT
j_gene: TRBJ1-1
abundance: NA
v_gene: TRBV20-1
d_gene: TRBD1

CDR3aa: CASSARDGSSYNEQFF
CDR3nt: TGTGCCAGCAGCGCACGGGACGGTTCCTCCTACAATGAGCAGTTCTTC
j_gene: TRBJ2-1
abundance: NA
v_gene: TRBV9
d_gene: NA

CDR3aa: CASSHRGLRELFF
CDR3nt: TGTGCCAGTAGCCACAGGGGGCTCAGGGAGCTGTTTTTT
j_gene: TRBJ2-2
abundance: NA
v_gene: TRBV19
d_gene: TRBD1

CDR3aa: CASSSGQGYEKLFF
CDR3nt: TGTGCCAGCAGCTCCGGACAGGGTTATGAAAAACTGTTTTTT
j_gene: TRBJ1-4
abundance: NA
v_gene: TRBV7-9
d_gene: TRBD1

CDR3aa: CAISESGRHLNTEAFF
CDR3nt: TGTGCCATCAGTGAGTCGGGCCGGCACCTGAACACTGAAGCTTTCTTT
j_gene: TRBJ1-1
abundance: NA
v_gene: TRBV10-3
d_gene: NA

CDR3aa: CASSVGPGSTNRRDTEAFF
CDR3nt: TGTGCCAGCAGCGTAGGGCCCGGGTCTACAAACCGGAGGGACACTGAAGCTTTCTTT
j_gene: TRBJ1-1
abundance: NA
v_gene: TRBV9
d_gene: NA

CDR3aa: CSAQRGGGTDTQYF
CDR3nt: TGCAGTGCCCAGCGGGGGGGCGGCACAGATACGCAGTATTTT
j_gene: TRBJ2-3
abundance: NA
v_gene: TRBV20-1
d_gene: TRBD2

CDR3aa: CAISGTRELGELFF
CDR3nt: TGTGCCATCAGTGGAACCAGGGAGCTCGGGGAGCTGTTTTTT
j_gene: TRBJ2-2
abundance: few
v_gene: TRBV10-3
d_gene: NA

CDR3aa: CASSRGQGGYTGELFF
CDR3nt: TGTGCCAGCAGTCGCGGACAGGGCGGGTACACCGGGGAGCTGTTTTTT
j_gene: TRBJ2-2
abundance: NA
v_gene: TRBV6-2/TRBV6-3
d_gene: TRBD1

CDR3aa: CAVPGTGGFYEQYF
CDR3nt: TGTGCCGTGCCCGGGACAGGGGGCTTTTACGAGCAGTACTTC
j_gene: TRBJ2-7
abundance: NA
v_gene: TRBV7-2
d_gene: TRBD1

CDR3aa: CASSGGASVQETQYF
CDR3nt: TGCGCCAGCAGCGGCGGAGCTAGTGTTCAAGAGACCCAGTACTTC
j_gene: TRBJ2-5
abundance: few
v_gene: TRBV5-1
d_gene: NA

CDR3aa: CASKGTSGGQDTQYF
CDR3nt: TGTGCCAGCAAGGGGACTAGCGGGGGGCAGGATACGCAGTATTTT
j_gene: TRBJ2-3
abundance: few
v_gene: TRBV2
d_gene: TRBD2

CDR3aa: CASSVLSGGGYNEQYF
CDR3nt: TGTGCGAGCAGCGTTTTGAGCGGGGGGGGATACAATGAGCAGTACTTC
j_gene: TRBJ2-7
abundance: NA
v_gene: TRBV9
d_gene: TRBD2

CDR3aa: CASSRQGIGNEQYF
CDR3nt: TGCGCCAGCAGCCGACAGGGTATTGGGAACGAGCAGTACTTC
j_gene: TRBJ2-7
abundance: few
v_gene: TRBV5-1
d_gene: TRBD1

CDR3aa: CASSLTGRGFRETQYF
CDR3nt: TGTGCCAGCAGTCTAACGGGCCGGGGCTTTCGGGAGACCCAGTACTTC
j_gene: TRBJ2-5
abundance: few
v_gene: TRBV27
d_gene: NA

CDR3aa: CASSQEGTSGETQYF
CDR3nt: TGCGCCAGCAGCCAAGAGGGGACTAGCGGAGAGACCCAGTACTTC
j_gene: TRBJ2-5
abundance: NA
v_gene: TRBV4-3
d_gene: TRBD2

CDR3aa: CASSLIYNAGEPLHF
CDR3nt: TGCGCCAGCAGCCTCATTTACAATGCGGGGGAACCCCTCCACTTT
j_gene: TRBJ1-6
abundance: NA
v_gene: TRBV4-3
d_gene: NA

CDR3aa: CASSLFTGGGDGYTF
CDR3nt: TGTGCCAGCAGTTTATTTACAGGGGGCGGTGATGGCTACACCTTC
j_gene: TRBJ1-2
abundance: few
v_gene: TRBV27
d_gene: TRBD1

CDR3aa: CASSEENPQYF
CDR3nt: TGTGCCAGCAGTGAAGAGAATCCCCAGTACTTC
j_gene: TRBJ2-5
abundance: NA
v_gene: TRBV2
d_gene: NA

CDR3aa: CASSRVYEQFF
CDR3nt: TGTGCCAGCAGTAGGGTGTATGAGCAGTTCTTC
j_gene: TRBJ2-1
abundance: once
v_gene: TRBV6-6
d_gene: NA

CDR3aa: CSARAQGRLDEQFF
CDR3nt: TGCAGTGCTAGAGCCCAAGGGAGGTTGGATGAGCAGTTCTTC
j_gene: TRBJ2-1
abundance: NA
v_gene: TRBV20-1
d_gene: NA